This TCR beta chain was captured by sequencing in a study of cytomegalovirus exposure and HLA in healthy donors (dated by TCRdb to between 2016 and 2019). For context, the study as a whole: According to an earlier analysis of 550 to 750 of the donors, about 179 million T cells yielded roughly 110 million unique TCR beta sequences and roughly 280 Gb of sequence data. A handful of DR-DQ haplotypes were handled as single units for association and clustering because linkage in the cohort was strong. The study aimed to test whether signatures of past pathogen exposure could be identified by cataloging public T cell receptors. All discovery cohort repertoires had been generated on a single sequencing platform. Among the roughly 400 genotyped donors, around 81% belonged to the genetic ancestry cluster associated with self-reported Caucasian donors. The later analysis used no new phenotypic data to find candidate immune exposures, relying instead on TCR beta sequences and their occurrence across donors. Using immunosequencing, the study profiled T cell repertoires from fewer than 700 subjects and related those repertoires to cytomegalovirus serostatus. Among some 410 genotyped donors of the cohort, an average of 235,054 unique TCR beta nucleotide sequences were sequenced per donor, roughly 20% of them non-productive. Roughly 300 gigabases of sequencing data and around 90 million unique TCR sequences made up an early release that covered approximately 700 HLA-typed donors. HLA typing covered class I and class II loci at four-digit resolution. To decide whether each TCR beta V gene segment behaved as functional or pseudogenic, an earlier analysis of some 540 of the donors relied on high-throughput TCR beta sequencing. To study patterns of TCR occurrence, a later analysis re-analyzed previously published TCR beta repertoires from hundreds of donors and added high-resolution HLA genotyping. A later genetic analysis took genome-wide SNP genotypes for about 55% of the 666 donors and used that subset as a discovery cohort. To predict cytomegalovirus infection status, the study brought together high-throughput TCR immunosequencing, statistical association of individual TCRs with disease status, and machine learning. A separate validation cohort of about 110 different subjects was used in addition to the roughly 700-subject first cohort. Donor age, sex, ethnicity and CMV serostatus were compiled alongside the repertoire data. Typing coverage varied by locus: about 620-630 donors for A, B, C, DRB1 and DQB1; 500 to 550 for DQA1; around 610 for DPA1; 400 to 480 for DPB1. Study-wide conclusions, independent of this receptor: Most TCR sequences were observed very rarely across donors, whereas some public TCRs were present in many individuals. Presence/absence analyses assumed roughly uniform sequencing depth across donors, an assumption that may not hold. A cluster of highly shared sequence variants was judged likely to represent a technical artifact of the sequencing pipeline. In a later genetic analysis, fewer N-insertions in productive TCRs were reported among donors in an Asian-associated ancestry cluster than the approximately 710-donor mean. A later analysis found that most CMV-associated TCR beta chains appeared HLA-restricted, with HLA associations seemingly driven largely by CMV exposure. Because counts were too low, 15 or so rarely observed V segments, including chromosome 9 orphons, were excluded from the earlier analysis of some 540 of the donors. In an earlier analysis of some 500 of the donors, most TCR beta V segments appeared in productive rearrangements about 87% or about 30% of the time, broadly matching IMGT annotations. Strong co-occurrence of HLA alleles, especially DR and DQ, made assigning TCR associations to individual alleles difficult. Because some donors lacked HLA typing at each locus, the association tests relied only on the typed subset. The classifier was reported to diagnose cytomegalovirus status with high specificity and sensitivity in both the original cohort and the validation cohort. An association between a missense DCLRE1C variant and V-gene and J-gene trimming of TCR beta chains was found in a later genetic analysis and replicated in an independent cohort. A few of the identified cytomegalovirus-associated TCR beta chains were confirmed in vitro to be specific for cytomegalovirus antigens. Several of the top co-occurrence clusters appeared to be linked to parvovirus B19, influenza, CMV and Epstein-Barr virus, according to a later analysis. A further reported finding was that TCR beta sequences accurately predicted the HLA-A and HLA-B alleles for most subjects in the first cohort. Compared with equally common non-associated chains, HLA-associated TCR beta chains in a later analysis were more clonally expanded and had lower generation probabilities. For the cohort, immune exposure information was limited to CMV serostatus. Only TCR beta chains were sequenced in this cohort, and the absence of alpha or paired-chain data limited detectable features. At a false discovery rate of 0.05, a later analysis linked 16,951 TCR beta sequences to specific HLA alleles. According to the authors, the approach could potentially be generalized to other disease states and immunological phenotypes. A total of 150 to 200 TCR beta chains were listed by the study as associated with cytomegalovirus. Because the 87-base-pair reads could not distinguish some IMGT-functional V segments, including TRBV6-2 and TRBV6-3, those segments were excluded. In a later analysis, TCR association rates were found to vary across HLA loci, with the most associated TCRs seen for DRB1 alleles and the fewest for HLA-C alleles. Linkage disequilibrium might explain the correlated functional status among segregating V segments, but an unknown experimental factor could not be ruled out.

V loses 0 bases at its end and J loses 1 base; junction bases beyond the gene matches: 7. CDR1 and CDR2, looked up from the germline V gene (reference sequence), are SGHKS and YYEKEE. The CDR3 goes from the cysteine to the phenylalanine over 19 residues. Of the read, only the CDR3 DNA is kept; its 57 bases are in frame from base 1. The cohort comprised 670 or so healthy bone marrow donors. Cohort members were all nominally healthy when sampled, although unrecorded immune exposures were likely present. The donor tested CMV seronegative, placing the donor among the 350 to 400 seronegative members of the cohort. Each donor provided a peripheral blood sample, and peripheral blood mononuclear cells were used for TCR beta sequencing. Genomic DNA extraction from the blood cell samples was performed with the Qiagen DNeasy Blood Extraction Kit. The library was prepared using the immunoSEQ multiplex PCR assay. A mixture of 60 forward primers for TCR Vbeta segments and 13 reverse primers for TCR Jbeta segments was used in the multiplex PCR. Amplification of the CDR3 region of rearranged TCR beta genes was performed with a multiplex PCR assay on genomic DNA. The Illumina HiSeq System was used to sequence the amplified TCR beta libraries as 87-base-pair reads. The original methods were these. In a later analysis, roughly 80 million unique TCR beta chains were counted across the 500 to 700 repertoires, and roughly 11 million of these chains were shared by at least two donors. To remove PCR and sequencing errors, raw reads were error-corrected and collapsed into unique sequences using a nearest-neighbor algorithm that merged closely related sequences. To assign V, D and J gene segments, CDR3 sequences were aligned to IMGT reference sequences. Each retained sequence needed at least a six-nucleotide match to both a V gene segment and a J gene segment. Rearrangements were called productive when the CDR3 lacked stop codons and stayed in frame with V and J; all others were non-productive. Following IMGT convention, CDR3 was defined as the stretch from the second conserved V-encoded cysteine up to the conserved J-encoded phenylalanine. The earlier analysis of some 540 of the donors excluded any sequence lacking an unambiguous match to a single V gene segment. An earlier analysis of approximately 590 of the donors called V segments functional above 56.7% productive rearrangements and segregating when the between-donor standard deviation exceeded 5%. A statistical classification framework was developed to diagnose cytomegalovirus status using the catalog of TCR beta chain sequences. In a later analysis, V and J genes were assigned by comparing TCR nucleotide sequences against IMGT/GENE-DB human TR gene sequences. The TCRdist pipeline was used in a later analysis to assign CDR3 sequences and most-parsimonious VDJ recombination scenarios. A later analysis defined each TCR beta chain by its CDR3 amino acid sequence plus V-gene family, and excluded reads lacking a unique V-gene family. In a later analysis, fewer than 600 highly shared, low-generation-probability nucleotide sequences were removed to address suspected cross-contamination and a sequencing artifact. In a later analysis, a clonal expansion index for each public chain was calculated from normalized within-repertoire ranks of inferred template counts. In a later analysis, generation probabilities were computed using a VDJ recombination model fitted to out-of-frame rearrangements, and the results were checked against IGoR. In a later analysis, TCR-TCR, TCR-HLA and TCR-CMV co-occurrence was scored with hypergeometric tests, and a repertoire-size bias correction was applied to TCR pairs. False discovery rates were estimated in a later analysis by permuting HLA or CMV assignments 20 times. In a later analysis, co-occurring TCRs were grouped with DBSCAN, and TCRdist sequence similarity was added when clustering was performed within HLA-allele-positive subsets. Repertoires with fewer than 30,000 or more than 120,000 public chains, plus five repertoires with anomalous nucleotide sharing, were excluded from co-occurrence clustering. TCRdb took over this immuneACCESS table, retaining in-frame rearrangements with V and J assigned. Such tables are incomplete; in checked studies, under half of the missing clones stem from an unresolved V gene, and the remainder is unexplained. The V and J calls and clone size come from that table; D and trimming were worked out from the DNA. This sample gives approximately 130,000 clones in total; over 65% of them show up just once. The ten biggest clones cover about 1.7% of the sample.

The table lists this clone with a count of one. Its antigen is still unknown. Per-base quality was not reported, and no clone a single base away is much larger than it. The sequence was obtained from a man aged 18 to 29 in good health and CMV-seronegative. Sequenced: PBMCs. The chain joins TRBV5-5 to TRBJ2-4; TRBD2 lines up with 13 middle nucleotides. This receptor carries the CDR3 CASSLVTSGGVRAKNIQYF. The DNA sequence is TGTGCCAGCAGCTTGGTTACTAGCGGGGGGGTTAGGGCCAAAAACATTCAGTACTTC. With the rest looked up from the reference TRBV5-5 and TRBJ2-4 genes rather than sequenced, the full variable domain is DAGVTQSPTHLIKTRGQQVTLRCSPISGHKSVSWYQQVLGQGPQFIFQYYEKEERGRGNFPDRFSARQFPNYSSELNVNALLLGDSALYLCASSLVTSGGVRAKNIQYFGAGTRLSVL.